This TCR beta chain appears in the sequencing data of a study of CD8 T cells in Susac syndrome (dated by TCRdb to about 2019). With respect to the entire study: Whether CD8+ T cell activation and differentiation in Susac syndrome was antigen driven was tested using repertoire sequencing. The clonality of the CD8+ T cell repertoire was compared across 12 healthy donors, some 14 Susac syndrome patients and fewer than 16 multiple sclerosis patients. The paper as a whole reports these results and caveats: The number of individuals in the TCR sequencing and HLA analysis was acknowledged as relatively small.

In the case of this clonotype: It lacks a known antigen. No base quality values were provided; no much bigger clone lies one nucleotide off.

Peripheral blood CD8+ and CD4+ T cells from healthy donors, Susac syndrome patients and multiple sclerosis patients were profiled using high-throughput TCR beta sequencing. Multiple sclerosis controls were treatment-naive patients with stable or active relapsing-remitting disease fulfilling revised McDonald criteria. Bulk CD8+ and CD4+ T cells were purified by magnetic negative isolation, while CD8+ TEMRA cells were enriched using FACS. Blood was collected in EDTA tubes and processed within 24 hours, with PBMCs isolated through density gradient centrifugation. PBMCs intended for TCR sequencing were cryopreserved in liquid nitrogen and thawed later in a water bath at 37 degrees C. Purity of sorted or isolated CD4+, CD8+ and CD8+ TEMRA cells was at least 90%. Taken from cysteine to phenylalanine, the CDR3 has 13 residues. Only the CDR3 portion is preserved as DNA: 39 bases, with reading frame beginning at the first base. The germline V gene sets CDR1 to KGHDR and CDR2 to SFDVKD. V and J are truncated by 4 bases and 9 bases respectively, leaving an intervening sequence of 12 bases.

RNA was extracted using the RNeasy kit, and roughly 0.5 to 1 microgram was reverse transcribed with random hexamers. The immunoSEQ multiplex PCR assay, covering 54 Vbeta and 13 Jbeta segments, was used to amplify TCR beta CDR3 regions. PCR amplification bias was corrected using a synthetic template baseline for primer optimization and computational correction. In the authors' own workflow: Reads were annotated to V, D and J genes per IMGT and analyzed with immunoSEQ Analyzer, keeping only productive sequences. To calculate clonality, Shannon entropy was normalized by log2 of the number of productive unique sequences and then subtracted from one. For each patient and control, public and private clones were evaluated among the 100 most prevalent clones. A clone was defined as Susac-specific if it was absent from the healthy and MS cohorts, from roughly 990 published viral clones and from other ImmuneACCESS disease sequences. Starting from the raw public reads, TCRdb applied fastp trimming at Q25, assembled clones with MiXCR and retained in-frame beta chains. Each record represents a unique CDR3 protein, reported with the most common genes and DNA among its rows. The V and J calls were not made by the authors but by TCRdb's processing. For this sample the table gives about 400,000 distinct CDR3 sequences, of which roughly 85% were detected only once. Under 0.15% of the sample lies in the top ten.

This sequence was found in a human donor with multiple sclerosis. The chain couples TRBV24-1 to TRBJ2-1; the D gene is perhaps TRBD2, from 5 matching bases. Source material: CD8+ T cells from PBMCs. The DNA sequence follows: TGTGCCACCAGTGAGGACTTCGGTGGTGAGCAGTTCTTC. Translated, this is CATSEDFGGEQFF.